This T cell receptor beta chain was documented in a study of Tregs in tolerant kidney transplant recipients. Libraries were prepared by immunoSEQ multiplex PCR; TCRdb keeps only in-frame clonotypes and omits some of them. The sample carries under 90,000 clones, around nine tenths recorded once. Of note for this clone: The antigen remains unidentified.

General study results and limits: For some patients, primers changed over time, blocking nucleotide-level comparison. Biological reproducibility was not directly addressed, but technical replication error appeared minimal.

The nonmyeloablative bone marrow transplants came from related graft donors, with transient mixed chimerism. Trimming took 2 bases from V and 0 from J, leaving 6 bases between them. The CDR3 contains 14 residues. Germline assignment: CDR1 SGHVS and CDR2 FNYEAQ. The starting material was CD4+ T cells from blood (PBMCs), obtained 24 months after the transplant. The clonotype was recovered from a human patient who received a combined kidney and bone marrow transplant. The T cells may come from the graft donor. V usage is TRBV7-6 and J usage is TRBJ2-3, with unresolved D. The CDR3 reads CASSLWPSTDTQYF. The DNA of the CDR3 is TGTGCCAGCAGCTTATGGCCAAGCACAGATACGCAGTATTTT.